Listed below are T cell receptor beta chains from one sample, sequenced in a study of T cell changes during pregnancy in multiple sclerosis. Clones were read by immunoSEQ multiplex PCR, and TCRdb kept only the in-frame ones, dropping some. Of around 100,000 clones listed, less than 95% are singletons. This specimen consisted of peripheral blood, obtained in the second trimester of pregnancy. The receptors derive from a female donor in good health, enrolled as a control in a pregnancy study. CDR3s include the opening cysteine and the closing phenylalanine or tryptophan. A D gene is named only where the DNA matches it firmly. For some rows the clone size is stated as once, few or many, or as a class when expanded; others skip it.

V	D	J	size	length	DNA	CDR3
TRBV28	TRBD1	TRBJ2-6	-	16	TGTGCCAGCAGACCCGGGACAGGGACTGGGGCCAACGTCCTGACTTTC	CASRPGTGTGANVLTF
TRBV14	TRBD1	TRBJ2-7	-	17	TGTGCCAGCAGCCAAGATAAGCGGACAGGGAAAGACTACGAGCAGTACTTC	CASSQDKRTGKDYEQYF
TRBV5-1	TRBD2	TRBJ2-5	-	14	TGCGCCAGCAGCCCCCGGGGGGGGGAAGAGACCCAGTACTTC	CASSPRGGEETQYF
TRBV19	TRBD2	TRBJ2-7	once	13	TGTGCCAGTGGGGAGGGTGACTCCTACGAGCAGTACTTC	CASGEGDSYEQYF
TRBV2	TRBD1	TRBJ2-5	-	13	TGTGCCAGCACCTCGGACAGGCAAGAGACCCAGTACTTC	CASTSDRQETQYF
TRBV30	TRBD2	TRBJ2-1	-	20	TGTGCCTGGAGTTTCCAGCGCTCTAGCGGGAGGGGGAACCGAGTCCCAGAGCAGTTCTTC	CAWSFQRSSGRGNRVPEQFF
TRBV12-5	-	TRBJ1-4	-	18	TGTGCTAGTGGTTTCATGGTCCCACAGGGAGCAACTAATGAAAAACTGTTTTTT	CASGFMVPQGATNEKLFF
TRBV18	-	TRBJ2-1	-	14	TGTGCCAGCTCACGCAGGGAACCTTTCTATGAGCAGTTCTTC	CASSRREPFYEQFF
TRBV7-9	-	TRBJ1-4	-	18	TGTGCCAGCAGCTTAGTCCATATATCAGGGTTTGGGAATGAAAAACTGTTTTTT	CASSLVHISGFGNEKLFF
TRBV18	TRBD2	TRBJ2-7	-	18	TGTGCCAGCTCACCAGGGCTAGCGGGACCCGCAACTACCCTCGAGCAGTACTTC	CASSPGLAGPATTLEQYF
TRBV10-3	TRBD2	TRBJ2-7	-	15	TGTGCCATCAGTGAGCCTAGCGGGGCTAGCTACGAGCAGTACTTC	CAISEPSGASYEQYF
TRBV29-1	-	TRBJ1-1	few	13	TGCAGCGTTGAAGACGGGGTGAACACTGAAGCTTTCTTT	CSVEDGVNTEAFF
TRBV25-1	TRBD1	TRBJ2-3	-	16	TGTGCCAGCAGTGCGCGGGACAGGGTTTACACAGATACGCAGTATTTT	CASSARDRVYTDTQYF
TRBV27	TRBD1	TRBJ1-2	-	14	TGTGCCAGCACCCCGACAGGGAAGTCTAGTGGCTACACCTTC	CASTPTGKSSGYTF
TRBV10-3	-	TRBJ1-4	-	12	TGTGCCATCAGTGAAATAAATGAAAAACTGTTTTTT	CAISEINEKLFF
TRBV29-1	-	TRBJ1-2	-	12	TGCAGCGCCGGGACATTAGAAGGCGGCTACACCTTC	CSAGTLEGGYTF
TRBV6-4	TRBD2	TRBJ2-3	-	14	TGTGCCAGCAGCGCTAGCGGGGCCACAGATACGCAGTATTTT	CASSASGATDTQYF
TRBV4-1	-	TRBJ1-1	few	14	TGCGCCAGCAGCCAAGAAAGCCGGAACACTGAAGCTTTCTTT	CASSQESRNTEAFF
TRBV6-6	-	TRBJ1-1	-	10	TGTGCCAGCAGAGGGAGAAAAGCTTTCTTT	CASRGRKAFF
TRBV29-1	TRBD2	TRBJ2-1	-	16	TGCAGCGCGAAACGGACCCGGCTAGCGGGGGGCCATGAGCAGTTCTTC	CSAKRTRLAGGHEQFF
TRBV4-2	TRBD2	TRBJ2-5	-	17	TGTGCCAGCAGCCAAGAATCGAGCGGGGGACCAGAAGAGACCCAGTACTTC	CASSQESSGGPEETQYF
TRBV2	TRBD1	TRBJ1-1	-	14	TGTGCCAGCATCCGACAGGGGGCGCGGACTGAAGCTTTCTTT	CASIRQGARTEAFF
TRBV27	TRBD1	TRBJ1-2	-	13	TGTGCCAGCAGTTCCAACAGGGGCTTACCCTTTAACTTC	CASSSNRGLPFNF
TRBV2	-	TRBJ1-1	-	14	TGTGCCAGCAGTGAATTGTGGAGAGACACTGAAGCTTTCTTT	CASSELWRDTEAFF